The 29 T cell receptor beta chains reported below all come from one sample, sequenced in a study of shared clonotypes between healthy human individuals. Sequenced by immunoSEQ multiplex PCR; TCRdb stores in-frame clones only, minus some. Of about 1 million clones listed, roughly 80% are singletons. The sequenced sample consisted of memory CD4+ T cells sorted from blood. Subset reported: CD45RA-negative fraction. The receptors come from a man younger than 35 in good health.

The chain employs TRBV29-1 and TRBJ2-3; 12 bases agree with TRBD2. V lost 6 bases to trimming and J lost 9 bases; unmatched junction nucleotides: 10. The germline V gene encodes CDR1 SQVTM and CDR2 ANQGSEA. The length of the CDR3 is 14 residues. As DNA, the CDR3 is TGCAGCGTGGCTAGCGGGGGGGCCAGAGGGACGCAGTATTTT. This gives the protein CSVASGGARGTQYF.

This clone was recorded a few times. This chain links TRBV9 with TRBJ1-2; 10 bases are a match to TRBD1. The CDR3 extends over 13 amino acids. Germline V gene data show CDR1 as SGDLS and CDR2 as YYNGEE. Germline trimming cut 3 bases from V and 8 bases from J; bases unmatched to any gene: 4. CDR3 nucleotides: TGTGCCAGCAGCGCTCGGACAGGGGGAGGCTACACCTTC. This codes for CASSARTGGGYTF.

V and J are TRBV5-1 and TRBJ2-1; 8 nucleotides line up with TRBD2. CDR1 is SGHRS and CDR2 is YFSETQ in the germline V gene. With V trimmed by 5 bases and J by 6 bases, 10 bases remained unmatched. This CDR3 contains 15 residues. CDR3 coding DNA: TGCGCCAGCAGTCCTGGTAGCGGGGTCGGCAATGAGCAGTTCTTC. It is translated as CASSPGSGVGNEQFF. The full variable domain, in which reference TRBV5-1 and TRBJ2-1 provide the parts outside the CDR3, is KAGVTQTPRYLIKTRGQQVTLSCSPISGHRSVSWYQQTPGQGLQFLFEYFSETQRNKGNFPGRFSGRQFSNSRSEMNVSTLELGDSALYLCASSPGSGVGNEQFFGPGTRLTVL.

Notes on this clone: A read error may produce the germline difference seen at one junction end. This chain connects TRBV2 to TRBJ1-5; the D is unclear. The germline V gene has CDR1 SNHLY and CDR2 FYNNEI. The length of the CDR3 is 14 residues. CDR3 sequence (DNA): TGTGCCAGCAGGGAAGGTCTTGGCAATCAGCCCCAGCATTTT. Protein product: CASREGLGNQPQHF.

This clone has at least ten counts. Other DNA sequences in the sample encode the same CDR3. The chain joins TRBV27 to TRBJ1-6; no reliable D call. The germline gives CDR1 MNHEY, CDR2 SMNVEV (reference sequence). This CDR3 spans 14 amino acids. Trimming cost V 4 bases and J 0 bases, with 4 bases left between them. In DNA, the CDR3 is TGTGCCAGCAGTTCAAGCTCCTATAATTCACCCCTCCACTTT. Residues: CASSSSSYNSPLHF.

This chain uses TRBV21-1 with TRBJ2-5; TRBD2 is taken as the D call from the table, unchecked against the DNA. TRBV21-1 is classified as a pseudogene. The CDR3 contains 17 residues. The CDR3 DNA is TGTGCCAGCAGCAAAGATGAAGCGGGAGGACAGAAAGAGACCCAGTACTTC. Its translation is CASSKDEAGGQKETQYF.

J is TRBJ2-6 and V is TRBV5-4, with TRBD1 as a possible D gene (5 bases). Germline V lookup: CDR1 SGHNT, CDR2 YYREEE (reference sequence). V lost 4 bases to trimming and J lost 2 bases, with 16 bases between them. The CDR3 extends over 17 amino acids. In nucleotides, the CDR3 is TGTGCCAGCAGCCGTTCATTATCAGGGACTGGGGCCAACGTCCTGACTTTC. This sequence encodes CASSRSLSGTGANVLTF.

This clone was observed once. The chain recombines TRBV18 with TRBJ2-7; the match to TRBD1 covers 9 bases. V dropped 0 bases and J dropped 2; count of bases not matched to a gene: 20. There are 21 residues in the CDR3. CDR1 and CDR2 (germline): KGHSH, LQKENI. The CDR3 reads CASSPPPIQGAEIRFTYEQYF. CDR3 in DNA: TGTGCCAGCTCACCACCGCCCATACAGGGGGCGGAGATCAGGTTTACCTACGAGCAGTACTTC.

CDR3 in amino acids: CASSESTGVEQYF. The CDR3 bases are TGCGCCAGCAGTGAGTCGACAGGGGTTGAGCAGTACTTC. The chain uses TRBV10-2 and TRBJ2-7; 8 positions match TRBD1. V was pared by 0 bases and J by 7 bases, with 2 bases of the junction left unmatched. This CDR3 has 13 residues. CDR1 is WSHSY and CDR2 is SAAADI in the germline V gene.

This chain uses TRBV4-3 with TRBJ2-5, with TRBD2 matching 9 bases. The CDR3 consists of 16 residues. The J segment lost 4 bases and the V segment lost 1 base, leaving 7 bases of the junction unmatched. Germline CDR1 and CDR2: LGHNA and YSLEER. The CDR3 is CASSQGSSGISETQYF. CDR3 nucleotides: TGCGCCAGCAGCCAAGGCTCTAGCGGGATTTCAGAGACCCAGTACTTC.

This clone was seen just once. Other DNA sequences in the same sample also yield this CDR3. This chain joins TRBV19 and TRBJ2-2, with a tentative D call TRBD1 (6 bases). Germline assignment: CDR1 LNHDA and CDR2 SQIVND (reference sequence). The CDR3 loop spans 14 amino acids. V lost 5 bases and J 2 bases, leaving 9 bases between the germline ends. The DNA for the CDR3 is TGTGCCAGTAGTTTGGGGGCAAACACCGGGGAGCTGTTTTTT. This sequence encodes CASSLGANTGELFF.

This clone was counted a few times. Given a much more abundant clone one base away, this may be a read error. The J gene is TRBJ1-1, the V gene TRBV7-9, with 10 bases matching TRBD1. This CDR3 spans 14 amino acids. Trimming removed 5 bases from V and 1 base from J; junction bases left unmatched: 1. The V gene's germline CDR1 is SEHNR and CDR2 FQNEAQ (reference sequence). In DNA form, the CDR3 reads TGTGCCAGCAGCCGGACAGGGGGGAACACTGAAGCTTTCTTT. Protein product: CASSRTGGNTEAFF.

The chain employs TRBV7-8 and TRBJ2-5; 9 positions match TRBD2. Germline trimming cut 0 bases from V and 4 bases from J; bases unmatched to any gene: 6. The V gene's germline CDR1 is SGHVS and CDR2 FQNEAQ. The CDR3 runs to 16 residues. For the CDR3, the DNA is TGTGCCAGCAGCTTAGCCCTAGCGGGACGCGGAGAGACCCAGTACTTC. It yields the protein CASSLALAGRGETQYF.

There are many counts of this clone. The V call is TRBV15, the J call TRBJ2-3; D is perhaps TRBD1 or TRBD2 (5 bases each). Germline CDR1 is LNHNV and CDR2 is YYDKDF (reference sequence). Trimming left V 0 bases short and J 1 base short, with 20 bases between. The CDR3 is 19 residues long. The CDR3 DNA is TGTGCCACCAGCAGAGATCCCCCCTTACGAGGGGCCCGCACAGATACGCAGTATTTT. Amino acids: CATSRDPPLRGARTDTQYF.

The V gene is TRBV7-2, the J gene TRBJ1-1, with D uncertain. V was cut by 0 bases and J by 4 bases, with 12 bases left in between. This CDR3 comprises 15 residues. CDR1 is SGHTA and CDR2 is FQGNSA in the germline V gene. The chain's CDR3 is CASSLASSVPTEAFF. The CDR3 DNA is TGTGCCAGCAGCTTAGCTTCCTCCGTCCCCACTGAAGCTTTCTTT.

This chain links TRBV7-3 with TRBJ2-2; D uncertain. Per the germline V gene, CDR1 is SGHTA and CDR2 is FQGTGA. CDR3 size: 15 residues. V was pared by 5 bases and J by 3 bases, with 13 bases between. The CDR3 sequence is CASSPVTGHTGELFF. CDR3 sequence (DNA): TGTGCCAGCAGCCCAGTGACGGGCCACACCGGGGAGCTGTTTTTT.

The chain carries TRBV2 and TRBJ2-7, with D perhaps TRBD1 (6 bases). CDR1 and CDR2 (germline): SNHLY, FYNNEI. Deletions cut 6 bases from V and 3 bases from J, with 15 bases between. This CDR3 is built from 14 residues. The DNA for the CDR3 is TGTGCCAGCAGGGGGCTTCAGGGGAGCTACGAGCAGTACTTC. It is translated as CASRGLQGSYEQYF.

The gene calls are TRBV19 and TRBJ1-4; maybe TRBD1 (6 bases). The germline V gene encodes CDR1 LNHDA and CDR2 SQIVND (reference sequence). V lost 6 bases and J 4 bases, leaving 12 bases between the germline ends. There are 14 residues in the CDR3. CDR3 in amino acids: CASRPQGLNEKLFF. For the CDR3, the DNA is TGTGCCAGTAGGCCACAGGGACTTAATGAAAAACTGTTTTTT.

In regard to this clone: The same CDR3 is also encoded by other DNA sequences in this sample. The chain couples TRBV7-8 to TRBJ2-7, with TRBD2 matching over 7 bases. CDR3 length: 14 residues. The V gene's germline CDR1 is SGHVS and CDR2 FQNEAQ. Losses at the gene ends were 0 bases for V and 4 bases for J; bases not matched to a gene: 3. The DNA for the CDR3 is TGTGCCAGCAGCTTAGCGGGAGGGCCTTACGAGCAGTACTTC. The encoded protein is CASSLAGGPYEQYF. The entire variable domain, with the rest obtained from reference TRBV7-8 and TRBJ2-7, is as follows: GAGVSQSPRYKVAKRGQDVALRCDPISGHVSLFWYQQALGQGPEFLTYFQNEAQLDKSGLPSDRFFAERPEGSVSTLKIQRTQQEDSAVYLCASSLAGGPYEQYFGPGTRLTVT.

This clone came up once. The sample contains more than one DNA sequence encoding this CDR3. The rearrangement links TRBV5-6 to TRBJ1-1; D gene uncertain. V dropped 2 bases and J dropped 1 base, with 6 bases sitting between them. Germline CDR1 is SGHDT and CDR2 is YYEEEE. This CDR3 is built from 13 residues. CDR3 sequence reads: CASSFTRNTEAFF. CDR3 DNA sequence: TGTGCCAGCAGCTTTACCAGGAACACTGAAGCTTTCTTT.

J is TRBJ2-2 and V is TRBV19; 11 nucleotides align to TRBD1. The CDR3 is 16 amino acids. Losses at the gene ends were 3 bases for V and 4 bases for J; bases not matched to a gene: 4. Germline CDR1 and CDR2: LNHDA and SQIVND (reference sequence). Here the CDR3 DNA reads TGTGCCAGTAGTATCCGGACAGGGGGCACCACCGGGGAGCTGTTTTTT. Translation gives CASSIRTGGTTGELFF.

The genes are TRBV21-1 and TRBJ2-7. TRBV21-1 is marked as a pseudogene. The CDR3 extends over 14 amino acids. CDR3 protein: CASSNRCRSYEQYF. The CDR3 nucleotides read TGTGCCAGCAGCAACCGATGCCGATCCTACGAGCAGTACTTC.

The CDR3, as DNA: TGCGCCAGCAGCTTGACCGGGACAGGTTCCTACTACAATGAGCAGTTCTTC. As protein: CASSLTGTGSYYNEQFF. The chain employs TRBV5-1 and TRBJ2-1, with 8 bases lining up with TRBD1. J gave up 3 bases and V 1 base, and 9 bases lay outside the gene matches. Germline V gene sequence: CDR1 SGHRS, CDR2 YFSETQ. The CDR3 loop spans 17 amino acids.

Points on this clone: The sample holds other DNA sequences that translate to the same CDR3. The V and J genes are TRBV6-5 and TRBJ2-5; possible D gene TRBD2, 5 bases. The CDR3 is made up of 14 amino acids. Per germline, CDR1 MNHEY and CDR2 SVGAGI. The V end lost 6 bases, the J end lost 5 bases, and 16 bases lay between the germline ends. The CDR3 DNA is TGTGCCAGCAGCCCCCGAGGGCCCGGGGAGACCCAGTACTTC. Its translation is CASSPRGPGETQYF.

The J gene is TRBJ2-2, the V gene TRBV30; TRBD2 aligns across 12 bases. Germline V gene data show CDR1 as GTSNPN and CDR2 as SVGIG (reference sequence). This CDR3 region has 15 residues. V shed 0 bases, J shed 9 bases, and the junction held 5 bases outside the gene matches. As DNA, the CDR3 is TGTGCCTGGAGTGTGTCTAGCGGGGGGGCCAGGGAGCTGTTTTTT. It is translated as CAWSVSSGGARELFF.

The table lists this clone with a few counts. The chain is built from TRBV5-1 and TRBJ2-3, with TRBD2 as a possible D gene (5 bases). The CDR3 extends over 15 amino acids. Trimming removed 4 bases at V and 0 bases at J, with 12 bases between. Germline assignment: CDR1 SGHRS and CDR2 YFSETQ. The DNA of the CDR3 is TGCGCCAGCAGCCCCTCGACTACTAGCACAGATACGCAGTATTTT. This translates into CASSPSTTSTDTQYF.

This chain links TRBV16 with TRBJ1-6; 8 bases are a match to TRBD1. The CDR3 loop spans 15 amino acids. Trimming at V came to 4 bases and at J to 8 bases, leaving 7 bases not matched to a gene. Germline-derived CDR1 and CDR2 are KGHSY and FQNENV. Here the CDR3 DNA reads TGTGCCAGCAGCCCCGACCGACAGGGGTATTCACCCCTCCACTTT. Translated: CASSPDRQGYSPLHF.

This chain joins TRBV6-5 and TRBJ1-4, with D possibly TRBD1 on 5 matching bases. The CDR3 consists of 14 residues. Germline loops: CDR1 MNHEY, CDR2 SVGAGI. Trimming removed 5 bases at V and 8 bases at J, with 15 bases between. This chain's CDR3 is CASSRGRGAEKLFF. The CDR3 DNA follows: TGTGCCAGCAGTCGAGGTAGAGGGGCGGAAAAACTGTTTTTT.

The chain is built from TRBV7-9 and TRBJ1-6; D call uncertain. The germline gives CDR1 SEHNR, CDR2 FQNEAQ (reference sequence). The CDR3 length is 14 residues. Between the trimmed V and J ends, which lost 1 base and 5 bases, there was a span of 6 bases. The DNA of the CDR3 is TGTGCCAGCAGCTTAGAGCGGGATAATTCACCCCTCCACTTT. Translating it yields CASSLERDNSPLHF.